The TCR beta chain under discussion was sequenced for a study of blood T cell repertoires in COVID-19. The CDR3 extends over 12 amino acids. Per germline, CDR1 SQVTM and CDR2 ANQGSEA. Data came from immunoSEQ multiplex PCR; TCRdb stores just in-frame clones and leaves some out. The table lists about 190,000 clones, about nine tenths of them singletons. The source of this sequence is a man aged 25-40 years with acute or convalescent COVID-19. The chain employs TRBV29-1 and TRBJ1-2; D is uncertain. What was sequenced was peripheral blood. The CDR3 reads CTTRAGTYGYTF. The CDR3 region has the DNA TGCACCACCCGAGCAGGCACCTATGGCTACACCTTC.